Each of the 24 T cell receptor beta chains below was sequenced from the same sample in a study of blood T cell repertoires in COVID-19. Some clones are missing from TCRdb's copy, which holds only in-frame ones; the method was immunoSEQ multiplex PCR. The sample includes fewer than 400,000 clones, approximately 88% of them seen just once. The sample was PBMCs or T cells enriched from blood (not recorded which). The receptors come from a man in his 60s who had recovered from COVID-19.

The chain combines TRBV19 with TRBJ1-2; D is unresolved. Trimming took 3 bases from V and 4 from J, leaving 15 bases between them. This CDR3 has 15 amino acids. In germline, CDR1 is LNHDA, CDR2 SQIVND (reference sequence). In DNA form, the CDR3 reads TGTGCCAGTAGTATCTTGGCAGCCGGAGCCTATGGCTACACCTTC. The encoded protein is CASSILAAGAYGYTF.

The chain combines TRBV28 with TRBJ2-5; 8 positions agree with TRBD2. The CDR3 runs 15 residues. Germline V gene data show CDR1 as MDHEN and CDR2 as SYDVKM. V dropped 5 bases and J dropped 5; count of bases not matched to a gene: 10. The CDR3 DNA reads TGTGCCAGCAGTCCGTGGGCCCCGGGAGGGGAGACCCAGTACTTC. It specifies CASSPWAPGGETQYF.

This chain uses TRBV19 with TRBJ2-1; TRBD1 is a possible D gene (6 bases). The CDR3 loop spans 16 amino acids. Trimming took off 4 bases at V and 0 bases at J, with 13 bases between the two ends. Germline V gene lookup returns CDR1 LNHDA and CDR2 SQIVND (reference sequence). The CDR3 spells CASSTNRDRSYNEQFF. The CDR3 DNA is TGTGCCAGTAGTACCAACAGGGATCGCTCCTACAATGAGCAGTTCTTC.

As to this clone: Different DNA sequences within this sample yield the same CDR3. The rearrangement joins TRBV28 to TRBJ2-1; weak D call: TRBD1 (5 bases). Per germline, CDR1 MDHEN and CDR2 SYDVKM. Trimming pared 1 base from V and 10 bases from J, leaving 5 bases between. CDR3 length: 11 amino acids. CDR3 nucleotides: TGTGCCAGCAGTTTATCAGGGGAGCAGTTCTTC. Its protein product is CASSLSGEQFF.

This chain links TRBV7-9 with TRBJ1-2; D call uncertain. V shed 2 bases and J shed 8 bases, with 15 bases lying between them. The CDR3 is 14 amino acids. The germline V gene encodes CDR1 SEHNR and CDR2 FQNEAQ (reference sequence). In nucleotides, the CDR3 is TGTGCCAGCAGCTTAAGCGGCCCCGGAGCGGGCTACACCTTC. Its translation is CASSLSGPGAGYTF.

The chain carries TRBV5-1 and TRBJ1-1, with 9 bases matching TRBD1. CDR1 SGHRS and CDR2 YFSETQ come from the germline V gene. Trimming took 4 bases from V and 0 from J; bases not matched to a gene: 7. This CDR3 has 16 amino acids. The chain's CDR3 is CASSPQGALMNTEAFF. The CDR3, as DNA: TGCGCCAGCAGCCCACAGGGGGCGCTTATGAACACTGAAGCTTTCTTT.

This clone was counted a few times. The genes are TRBV6-2 or TRBV6-3 and TRBJ1-5, with D perhaps matching TRBD1 (5 bases). The V end lost 5 bases, the J end lost 7 bases, and 12 bases lay between the germline ends. The CDR3 is 13 residues long. Germline assignment: CDR1 MNHEY and CDR2 SVGEGT. DNA for the CDR3: TGTGCCAGCAGTGGGGCCGGGCACCAGCCCCAGCATTTT. Protein: CASSGAGHQPQHF.

This rearrangement joins TRBV28 to TRBJ2-3, with TRBD1 as a possible D gene (5 bases). The CDR3 runs 13 residues. V lost 6 bases and J 4 bases, leaving 11 bases between the germline ends. Germline lookup yields CDR1 MDHEN and CDR2 SYDVKM. Here the CDR3 reads CASSVPGSDTQYF. DNA for the CDR3: TGTGCCAGCAGCGTCCCAGGGTCAGATACGCAGTATTTT.

The CDR3 protein is CASSYSLLAGAYEQYF. The CDR3 coding sequence is TGTGCCAGCAGTTACAGCCTACTAGCGGGAGCTTACGAGCAGTACTTC. This sequence joins TRBV6-5 and TRBJ2-7; 11 bases are shared with TRBD2. Germline V CDR1 and CDR2: MNHEY, SVGAGI. The ends lost 2 bases at V and 4 bases at J; junction bases unmatched: 7. The CDR3 loop spans 16 amino acids.

J is TRBJ1-6 and V is TRBV7-3; D gene ambiguous. Trimming cost V 2 bases and J 8 bases, with 10 bases left between them. The CDR3 is made up of 14 amino acids. CDR1 and CDR2 (germline): SGHTA, FQGTGA. The DNA for the CDR3 is TGTGCCAGCAGCTTAGGGCCTGCCGATTCACCCCTCCACTTT. It encodes CASSLGPADSPLHF.

The rearrangement joins TRBV29-1 to TRBJ1-2, with D perhaps TRBD1 (5 bases). The V end was cut by 7 bases, the J end by 3 bases, with 9 bases between. Germline CDR1 reads SQVTM; CDR2 reads ANQGSEA. The CDR3 consists of 11 residues. The DNA of the CDR3 is TGCAGCGCTTCAGGGTACTATGGCTACACCTTC. This translates into CSASGYYGYTF. Drawing the rest from reference TRBV29-1 and TRBJ1-2, the complete variable domain is SAVISQKPSRDICQRGTSLTIQCQVDSQVTMMFWYRQQPGQSLTLIATANQGSEATYESGFVIDKFPISRPNLTFSTLTVSNMSPEDSSIYLCSASGYYGYTFGSGTRLTVV.

The chain employs TRBV19 and TRBJ1-1, with D maybe TRBD1 (5 bases). There are 15 residues in the CDR3. Germline V gene lookup returns CDR1 LNHDA and CDR2 SQIVND (reference sequence). V lost 5 bases, J lost 1 base, and 14 bases lay in between. For the CDR3, the DNA is TGTGCCAGTAGTCCCCAGGGAAGGGGGAACACTGAAGCTTTCTTT. Its protein is CASSPQGRGNTEAFF. Drawing the rest from reference TRBV19 and TRBJ1-1, the complete variable domain is DGGITQSPKYLFRKEGQNVTLSCEQNLNHDAMYWYRQDPGQGLRLIYYSQIVNDFQKGDIAEGYSVSREKKESFPLTVTSAQKNPTAFYLCASSPQGRGNTEAFFGQGTRLTVV.

The V gene is TRBV28, the J gene TRBJ2-2, with D possibly being TRBD2 (6 bases). With 8 bases removed from V and 3 bases from J, the gap between germline ends came to 13 bases. Germline CDR1 MDHEN, CDR2 SYDVKM. The CDR3 runs 14 residues. The chain's CDR3 is CASVTGAHTGELFF. CDR3 bases: TGTGCCAGCGTCACGGGAGCCCACACCGGGGAGCTGTTTTTT.

This sequence joins TRBV2 and TRBJ1-6, with D perhaps TRBD1 (5 bases). The CDR3 is 14 amino acids. V shed 8 bases and J shed 9 bases, with 17 bases lying between them. Germline CDR1 is SNHLY and CDR2 is FYNNEI. CDR3 DNA: TGTGCCAGCTGTTCCGGGGGGTTCGGTTCACCCCTCCACTTT. The encoded protein is CASCSGGFGSPLHF. Supplemented by reference TRBV2 and TRBJ1-6, the full variable domain reads EPEVTQTPSHQVTQMGQEVILRCVPISNHLYFYWYRQILGQKVEFLVSFYNNEISEKSEIFDDQFSVERPDGSNFTLKIRSTKLEDSAMYFCASCSGGFGSPLHFGNGTRLTVT.

In this sample, this clone turned up once. The chain uses TRBV5-4 and TRBJ1-1, with TRBD1 matching over 7 bases. V was clipped by 2 bases and J by 4 bases; unmatched bases: 5. The CDR3 spans 14 residues. The germline CDR1 and CDR2 sequences are SGHNT and YYREEE (reference sequence). This CDR3 reads CASSFVRTGTEAFF. Here the CDR3 DNA reads TGTGCCAGCAGCTTTGTTAGGACAGGCACTGAAGCTTTCTTT.

This rearrangement joins TRBV5-1 to TRBJ1-2; 8 bases map to TRBD1. Trimming cost V 4 bases and J 3 bases; bases outside gene matches: 11. CDR1 and CDR2 from the germline V gene are SGHRS and YFSETQ. The CDR3 is 16 residues long. CDR3 loop: CASSLKTGGIDYGYTF. In DNA form, the CDR3 reads TGCGCCAGCAGCCTGAAAACAGGGGGGATCGACTATGGCTACACCTTC.

Notes on this clone: This sample includes further DNA sequences coding for the same CDR3. This sequence joins TRBV6-1 and TRBJ2-1; perhaps TRBD2 as D (6 bases). CDR1 and CDR2 (germline): MNHNS, SASEGT. With 1 base removed from V and 2 bases from J, the gap between germline ends came to 6 bases. CDR3 length: 14 amino acids. CDR3 sequence: CASSEVAAYNEQFF. In DNA form, the CDR3 reads TGTGCCAGCAGTGAAGTAGCGGCCTACAATGAGCAGTTCTTC.

This chain links TRBV21-1 with TRBJ1-5; the D call of TRBD1 is as the table states it, not checked on the DNA. TRBV21-1 is tagged as a pseudogene. The CDR3 loop spans 17 amino acids. Here the CDR3 reads CASSPRARQGVRQPQHF. Here the CDR3 DNA reads TGTGCCAGCAGCCCACGGGCGAGACAGGGAGTACGTCAGCCCCAGCATTTT.

The chain combines TRBV3-1 (or the pseudogene TRBV3-2) with TRBJ2-3; 9 positions match TRBD2. CDR1 and CDR2 (germline): LGHDT, YNNKEL (reference sequence). Unmatched junction bases numbered 9, after V lost 2 bases and J lost 6 bases. CDR3 length: 16 residues. The CDR3 nucleotides are TGTGCCAGCAGCCAACTCGCGGGAGGGCCCTCGGATACGCAGTATTTT. This translates into CASSQLAGGPSDTQYF.

In this sample, this clone turned up a few times. The rearrangement joins TRBV6-1 to TRBJ2-7; 7 nucleotides agree with TRBD2. The CDR3 contains 16 residues. The V gene's germline CDR1 is MNHNS and CDR2 SASEGT. Trimming took 0 bases from V and 2 from J; bases not matched to a gene: 7. The CDR3 is CASSEAVSSGPYEQYF. Written as DNA, the CDR3 is TGTGCCAGCAGTGAAGCTGTGTCTAGCGGACCCTACGAGCAGTACTTC.

The V call is TRBV5-4, the J call TRBJ2-2; no firm D call. V lost 0 bases, J lost 6 bases, and 3 bases lay in between. The CDR3 loop spans 12 amino acids. From germline, CDR1 is SGHNT and CDR2 YYREEE (reference sequence). The CDR3 sequence is CASSLAAGELFF. CDR3 coding DNA: TGTGCCAGCAGCTTGGCGGCCGGGGAGCTGTTTTTT.

The V and J genes are TRBV7-2 and TRBJ1-4, with D hard to call. The CDR3 is 13 amino acids. Per the germline V gene, CDR1 is SGHTA and CDR2 is FQGNSA. The germline V and J ends were trimmed by 11 bases and 3 bases, with 13 bases remaining between them. Here the CDR3 reads CAAAATANEKLFF. CDR3 nucleotide sequence: TGTGCCGCCGCGGCAACGGCTAATGAAAAACTGTTTTTT.

This chain links TRBV5-1 with TRBJ2-7; 9 bases fit TRBD2. The CDR3 is 17 amino acids. CDR1 and CDR2 (germline): SGHRS, YFSETQ. J was trimmed by 3 bases and V by 0 bases; bases with no gene match: 10. The CDR3 region is CASSLVSSGRGGYEQYF. The CDR3 DNA reads TGCGCCAGCAGCTTGGTTAGTAGCGGGAGAGGCGGCTACGAGCAGTACTTC.

The rearrangement links TRBV6-5 to TRBJ2-7; 8 bases agree with TRBD2. The CDR3 runs to 15 residues. The junction had 7 bases not matched to a gene; V was cut back by 6 bases and J by 0 bases. Germline lookup yields CDR1 MNHEY and CDR2 SVGAGI. CDR3 sequence reads: CASRINSGVSYEQYF. In DNA, the CDR3 is TGTGCCAGCAGAATTAATAGCGGGGTCTCCTACGAGCAGTACTTC.